These 30 T cell receptor beta chains were sequenced from one sample in a study of blood T cell repertoires in COVID-19. Method: immunoSEQ multiplex PCR; TCRdb's copy keeps in-frame clones and lacks some. The data contain approximately 380,000 clones, 70% to 90% of them singletons. The material sequenced was PBMCs or T cells enriched from blood (not recorded which). The source is a woman aged 18-30 years who had recovered from COVID-19.

The J gene is TRBJ2-3, the V gene TRBV5-6; D is uncertain. Per the germline V gene, CDR1 is SGHDT and CDR2 is YYEEEE. This CDR3 is 19 amino acids long. Trimming pared 0 bases from V and 7 bases from J, leaving 27 bases between. Here the CDR3 reads CASSLASDFPLIGTNTQYF. The CDR3 DNA is TGTGCCAGCAGCTTGGCTAGTGACTTCCCCCTCATCGGTACAAATACGCAGTATTTT.

The chain links TRBV5-5 to TRBJ1-1; TRBD1 matches at 9 bases. Germline V CDR1 and CDR2: SGHKS, YYEKEE (reference sequence). With 1 base clipped from V and 0 bases from J, the junction kept 10 bases outside the gene matches. This CDR3 spans 18 amino acids. Written as DNA, the CDR3 is TGTGCCAGCAGCTTGCCCTGGGTAGGACAGGGGATGAACACTGAAGCTTTCTTT. Amino acid sequence: CASSLPWVGQGMNTEAFF.

The gene calls are TRBV19 and TRBJ1-3; TRBD1 matches 12 bases. The CDR3 loop spans 15 amino acids. V lost 6 bases, J lost 3 bases, and 3 bases stayed unmatched. Germline CDR1 reads LNHDA; CDR2 reads SQIVND (reference sequence). This CDR3 reads CASSRDRGHGNTIYF. CDR3 DNA: TGTGCCAGTAGCCGGGACAGGGGGCATGGAAACACCATATATTTT.

The chain links TRBV20-1 to TRBJ1-1; D is ambiguous. CDR3 length equals 11 residues. Deletions cut 7 bases from V and 4 bases from J, with 10 bases between. Germline V CDR1 and CDR2: DFQATT, SNEGSKA (reference sequence). The CDR3 is CSVRRGTEAFF. CDR3 DNA: TGCAGTGTCCGACGGGGCACTGAAGCTTTCTTT.

This rearrangement joins TRBV27 to TRBJ1-1; no clear D gene. The CDR3 has 14 residues. Germline V gives CDR1 MNHEY, CDR2 SMNVEV (reference sequence). V lost 2 bases and J 2 bases, leaving 9 bases between the germline ends. The CDR3 protein is CASSLGRANTEAFF. The CDR3 nucleotides read TGTGCCAGCAGTTTAGGGCGGGCCAACACTGAAGCTTTCTTT.

This clone was counted once. The DNA of the CDR3 is TGTGCCAGCAGGGGCGCAGTGAACACTGAAGCTTTCTTT. This encodes CASRGAVNTEAFF. The gene calls are TRBV6-5 and TRBJ1-1, with D hard to call. Germline CDR1 is MNHEY and CDR2 is SVGAGI. The CDR3 length is 13 residues. Trimming took off 6 bases at V and 0 bases at J, with 8 bases between the two ends.

This clone was observed at least ten times. The chain links TRBV3-1 (or the pseudogene TRBV3-2) to TRBJ2-1, with TRBD2 identical over 11 bases. V was pared by 6 bases and J by 5 bases, with 9 bases of the junction left unmatched. This CDR3 contains 16 residues. Germline lookup yields CDR1 LGHDT and CDR2 YNNKEL (reference sequence). The CDR3 spells CASRVTSGGANNEQFF. The CDR3 DNA follows: TGTGCCAGCAGGGTTACTAGCGGGGGCGCGAACAATGAGCAGTTCTTC.

This chain connects TRBV19 to TRBJ2-1; no clear D. Germline CDR1 is LNHDA and CDR2 is SQIVND (reference sequence). This CDR3 region has 17 residues. V was cut by 1 base and J by 4 bases, with 17 bases left in between. The CDR3 coding sequence is TGTGCCAGTAGTATAGTCCCCCTCACCACCCAGTACAATGAGCAGTTCTTC. Its translation: CASSIVPLTTQYNEQFF.

The chain joins TRBV18 to TRBJ2-5; D call uncertain. Germline CDR1 is KGHSH and CDR2 is LQKENI. Trimming removed 2 bases from V and 1 base from J, with 8 bases in between. This CDR3 is built from 14 residues. CDR3: CASSPLQLQETQYF. CDR3 bases: TGTGCCAGCTCACCATTACAGCTCCAAGAGACCCAGTACTTC.

The chain couples TRBV30 to TRBJ1-3, with 7 bases lining up with TRBD1. CDR3 length: 16 amino acids. Germline CDR1 and CDR2: GTSNPN and SVGIG (reference sequence). With V trimmed by 0 bases and J by 3 bases, 8 bases remained unmatched. Here the CDR3 DNA reads TGTGCCTGGAGTGTAGGACAGGATCGGTATGGAAACACCATATATTTT. It specifies CAWSVGQDRYGNTIYF.

This chain joins TRBV30 and TRBJ2-5; tentatively, D is TRBD1 (6 bases). CDR3 length equals 13 residues. The V gene lost 3 bases and the J gene lost 1 base, with 9 bases spanning the gap. Germline V CDR1 and CDR2: GTSNPN, SVGIG (reference sequence). The DNA of the CDR3 is TGTGCCTGGAGCGGACAGTTCCAAGAGACCCAGTACTTC. The encoded protein is CAWSGQFQETQYF.

The chain has TRBV27 and TRBJ2-7; 7 positions match TRBD1. Germline CDR1 MNHEY, CDR2 SMNVEV (reference sequence). After removal of 5 bases from V and 2 bases from J, the junction contained 9 bases not matched to a gene. The CDR3 length is 15 residues. The CDR3: CASSVFGTATYEQYF. CDR3 nucleotide sequence: TGTGCCAGCAGTGTCTTCGGGACAGCTACCTACGAGCAGTACTTC.

The chain is built from TRBV6-2 or TRBV6-3 and TRBJ1-5, with D unresolved. The V end was cut by 2 bases, the J end by 4 bases, with 24 bases between. CDR1 is MNHEY and CDR2 is SVGEGT in the germline V gene. The CDR3 loop spans 19 amino acids. CDR3 sequence: CASSYDSGRVGNPNQPQHF. In nucleotides, the CDR3 is TGTGCCAGCAGTTACGACTCTGGGAGGGTCGGCAATCCAAATCAGCCCCAGCATTTT.

This clone was counted a few times. The chain is built from TRBV20-1 and TRBJ1-5; 7 bases match TRBD1. The V segment lost 6 bases and the J segment 7 bases; nucleotides outside the gene matches: 3. The CDR3 length is 11 residues. Germline CDR1 reads DFQATT; CDR2 reads SNEGSKA (reference sequence). CDR3 region: CSARGDQPQHF. The CDR3 coding sequence is TGCAGTGCCAGGGGGGACCAGCCCCAGCATTTT.

The genes are TRBV19 and TRBJ1-2; possible D gene TRBD1, 5 bases. The V end lost 5 bases, the J end lost 4 bases, and 11 bases lay between the germline ends. CDR3 length: 13 residues. The germline CDR1 and CDR2 sequences are LNHDA and SQIVND (reference sequence). CDR3: CASSPQGSYGYTF. DNA for the CDR3: TGTGCCAGTAGTCCCCAGGGAAGCTATGGCTACACCTTC.

This chain uses TRBV7-6 with TRBJ1-1; 8 bases match TRBD1. The CDR3 length is 16 residues. Germline CDR1 reads SGHVS; CDR2 reads FNYEAQ. Trimming took 1 base from V and 5 from J; bases not matched to a gene: 9. As DNA, the CDR3 is TGTGCCAGCAGCTTAGAGGGTCAGGGGGCATTGACTGAAGCTTTCTTT. It codes for CASSLEGQGALTEAFF.

The V gene is TRBV4-1, the J gene TRBJ2-7; maybe TRBD1 (5 bases). Germline CDR1 and CDR2: MGHRA and YSYEKL. V lost 0 bases, J lost 0 bases, and 12 bases lay in between. The CDR3 length is 16 residues. CDR3 in DNA: TGCGCCAGCAGCCAAGAGGGAACAGGCCTCTCCTACGAGCAGTACTTC. This codes for CASSQEGTGLSYEQYF.

DNA of the CDR3: TGTGCCAGCTCACCATTCGGGGAGACCCAGTACTTC. Encoded protein: CASSPFGETQYF. V usage is TRBV18 and J usage is TRBJ2-5; no reliable D call. V lost 2 bases and J lost 5, with 6 bases in between. CDR3 length: 12 residues. Germline V lookup: CDR1 KGHSH, CDR2 LQKENI.

This clone was observed once. V is TRBV27 and J is TRBJ1-2; weak D call: TRBD1 (6 bases). Germline CDR1 MNHEY, CDR2 SMNVEV (reference sequence). Between the trimmed V and J ends, which lost 11 bases and 8 bases, there was a span of 15 bases. This CDR3 has 11 residues. The CDR3 protein is CAVWGLYGYTF. DNA of the CDR3: TGTGCCGTCTGGGGGCTGTACGGCTACACCTTC.

Only one count was recorded for this clone. The chain recombines TRBV5-1 with TRBJ2-3; 10 bases line up with TRBD2. Trimming took 4 bases from V and 1 from J; bases not matched to a gene: 6. This CDR3 comprises 16 residues. Germline V gene lookup returns CDR1 SGHRS and CDR2 YFSETQ. This CDR3 is CASSNRLAGGTDTQYF. CDR3 in DNA: TGCGCCAGCAGCAACCGACTAGCGGGCGGCACAGATACGCAGTATTTT.

The CDR3 DNA reads TGTGCCAGCAGACCCAGACAGGCTTCCGAGCAGTACTTC. Its protein is CASRPRQASEQYF. The V and J genes are TRBV2 and TRBJ2-7; possibly TRBD1 for D (6 bases). Germline V gives CDR1 SNHLY, CDR2 FYNNEI. The CDR3 sequence is 13 residues long. V lost 6 bases to trimming and J lost 6 bases, with 15 bases between them.

The genes are TRBV5-6 and TRBJ1-6, with D possibly matching TRBD1 (6 bases). Trimming left V 1 base short and J 4 bases short, with 15 bases between. Germline CDR1 and CDR2: SGHDT and YYEEEE. The CDR3 has 17 residues. CDR3 protein: CASSLRQGMAYNSPLHF. The DNA for the CDR3 is TGTGCCAGCAGCTTGAGGCAGGGGATGGCATATAATTCACCCCTCCACTTT.

This sequence joins TRBV7-8 and TRBJ1-5, with 7 bases identical to TRBD1. The V and J ends lost 1 base and 2 bases, in that order; junction bases with no gene match: 2. There are 15 residues in the CDR3. Germline loops: CDR1 SGHVS, CDR2 FQNEAQ. CDR3 region: CASSLDRGGNQPQHF. The CDR3 bases are TGTGCCAGCAGCTTAGACAGGGGAGGCAATCAGCCCCAGCATTTT.

This chain joins TRBV18 and TRBJ2-7; TRBD2 is a possible D gene (7 bases). CDR1 is KGHSH, CDR2 LQKENI, per germline. The germline V and J ends were trimmed by 3 bases and 6 bases, with 15 bases remaining between them. This CDR3 has 14 amino acids. CDR3 amino acids: CASSPRGAEGEQYF. CDR3 in DNA: TGTGCCAGCTCACCCCGGGGGGCCGAGGGCGAGCAGTACTTC.

Comment on this clone: One end of the junction is discordant with germline, which a read error may explain. The chain employs TRBV3-1 (or the pseudogene TRBV3-2) and TRBJ1-2; D perhaps matches TRBD1 (6 bases). CDR1 is LGHDT and CDR2 is YNNKEL in the germline V gene (reference sequence). The CDR3 length is 13 residues. DNA of the CDR3: TGTGCCAGCAGCCCCCCAAACAGGGCGAGGAGTGCCTTC. It is translated as CASSPPNRARSAF.

The sample holds one count of this clone. This chain connects TRBV6-5 to TRBJ2-1; TRBD2 might be the D (6 bases). Deletions cut 2 bases from V and 10 bases from J, with 15 bases between. Germline CDR1 reads MNHEY; CDR2 reads SVGAGI. This CDR3 comprises 14 residues. The CDR3 loop reads CASSYGTPEAEQFF. CDR3 DNA: TGTGCCAGCAGTTACGGGACTCCTGAGGCGGAGCAGTTCTTC.

The chain links TRBV28 to TRBJ1-2; 8 nucleotides agree with TRBD1. Germline trimming cut 6 bases from V and 8 bases from J; bases unmatched to any gene: 11. Germline values: CDR1 MDHEN, CDR2 SYDVKM. The CDR3 loop spans 14 amino acids. The CDR3 spells CASRGQGARWGYTF. The CDR3 DNA reads TGTGCCAGCAGAGGGCAGGGGGCGAGGTGGGGCTACACCTTC.

The rearrangement links TRBV19 to TRBJ2-3; D is perhaps TRBD1 (6 bases). The CDR3 loop spans 16 amino acids. Trimming removed 4 bases at V and 3 bases at J, with 17 bases between. Germline CDR1 reads LNHDA; CDR2 reads SQIVND (reference sequence). CDR3 region: CASSTRQGKGTDTQYF. CDR3 coding DNA: TGTGCCAGTAGTACAAGGCAGGGGAAAGGTACAGATACGCAGTATTTT. The full variable domain, rest sourced from reference TRBV19 and TRBJ2-3, is DGGITQSPKYLFRKEGQNVTLSCEQNLNHDAMYWYRQDPGQGLRLIYYSQIVNDFQKGDIAEGYSVSREKKESFPLTVTSAQKNPTAFYLCASSTRQGKGTDTQYFGPGTRLTVL.

V is TRBV21-1 and J is TRBJ2-3; TRBD2 reflects the table's D call only, with no check against the DNA. TRBV21-1 corresponds to a pseudogene. The CDR3 loop spans 17 amino acids. CDR3 in amino acids: CASSKDSPGGSTDTQYF. The CDR3 bases are TGTGCCAGCAGCAAAGACAGTCCGGGGGGGAGCACAGATACGCAGTATTTT.

V and J are TRBV19 and TRBJ1-3; D may be TRBD1 (5 bases). CDR1 LNHDA and CDR2 SQIVND come from the germline V gene (reference sequence). V was cut by 7 bases and J by 0 bases, with 7 bases left in between. The CDR3 runs 13 residues. In nucleotides, the CDR3 is TGTGCCAGTACAGGGATCTCTGGAAACACCATATATTTT. It specifies CASTGISGNTIYF. Variable domain in full (rest from reference TRBV19 and TRBJ1-3): DGGITQSPKYLFRKEGQNVTLSCEQNLNHDAMYWYRQDPGQGLRLIYYSQIVNDFQKGDIAEGYSVSREKKESFPLTVTSAQKNPTAFYLCASTGISGNTIYFGEGSWLTVV.